A single sample is the source of the 29 T cell receptor beta chains below, sequenced in a study of shared clonotypes between healthy human individuals. TCRdb keeps only in-frame clones here, not all; method: immunoSEQ multiplex PCR. The sample contains around 2,100,000 clones, about 95% of which appear only once. Naivety among CD8 cells was defined by CD45RO negativity and positive CCR7 selection, thereby excluding terminally differentiated effector memory CD45RA+ cells. Sequencing was carried out using naive CD8+ T cells sorted from blood. Receptor source: a man between 18 and 35 years old in good health.

The V call is TRBV30, the J call TRBJ1-6; D is undetermined. Germline V gene sequence: CDR1 GTSNPN, CDR2 SVGIG (reference sequence). V was clipped by 5 bases and J by 0 bases, with 14 bases between them. The CDR3 extends over 16 amino acids. This CDR3 is CAWRHPWSSYNSPLHF. CDR3 in DNA: TGTGCCTGGCGACATCCTTGGAGCTCCTATAATTCACCCCTCCACTTT.

This chain uses TRBV29-1 with TRBJ1-2; no firm D call. V shed 6 bases and J shed 8 bases, with 13 bases lying between them. The CDR3 has 11 residues. Looked up from germline, CDR1 is SQVTM and CDR2 is ANQGSEA. In DNA form, the CDR3 reads TGCAGCGTCGTGGACCCTCAAGGCTACACCTTC. This codes for CSVVDPQGYTF.

In this sample, this clone turned up once. This chain joins TRBV30 and TRBJ2-2; D possibly corresponds to TRBD2 (6 bases). The V and J ends lost 2 bases and 6 bases respectively, with 13 bases between them. The CDR3 spans 14 residues. The germline CDR1 and CDR2 sequences are GTSNPN and SVGIG (reference sequence). The CDR3: CAWSKWEDPGELFF. CDR3 bases: TGTGCCTGGAGTAAGTGGGAGGACCCCGGGGAGCTGTTTTTT.

Notes on this clone: Other nucleotide sequences in the sample specify the same CDR3. This chain joins TRBV5-4 and TRBJ2-7, with D perhaps matching TRBD2 (6 bases). V was clipped by 1 base and J by 2 bases, with 10 bases between them. This CDR3 has 14 residues. Germline CDR1 and CDR2: SGHNT and YYREEE (reference sequence). The CDR3 coding sequence is TGTGCCAGCAGCTTGAGGGACTCCCCCTACGAGCAGTACTTC. Residues: CASSLRDSPYEQYF.

Notes on this clone: The junction differs from germline at one of its ends, possibly a read error. The chain couples TRBV5-4 to TRBJ2-5, with D unresolved. The CDR3 is made up of 13 amino acids. Germline loops: CDR1 SGHNT, CDR2 YYREEE (reference sequence). CDR3 DNA sequence: TGTGCCAACAGCTTTCCTGTACAAGAGACCCAGTACTTC. Translated: CANSFPVQETQYF. The full variable domain, completed using reference TRBV5-4 and TRBJ2-5, is ETGVTQSPTHLIKTRGQQVTLRCSSQSGHNTVSWYQQALGQGPQFIFQYYREEENGRGNFPPRFSGLQFPNYSSELNVNALELDDSALYLCANSFPVQETQYFGPGTRLLVL.

The chain carries TRBV4-3 and TRBJ2-3; D call uncertain. V was clipped by 1 base and J by 5 bases, with 7 bases between them. This CDR3 is 13 amino acids long. Germline V gene data show CDR1 as LGHNA and CDR2 as YSLEER. CDR3 nucleotides: TGCGCCAGCAGCCAAGCCATGGAAGATACGCAGTATTTT. Its protein is CASSQAMEDTQYF.

The rearrangement uses TRBV7-9 and TRBJ1-4; 7 positions agree with TRBD1. V was clipped by 5 bases and J by 7 bases; unmatched bases: 13. Germline CDR1 is SEHNR and CDR2 is FQNEAQ (reference sequence). This CDR3 region has 16 residues. The chain's CDR3 is CASSPTRQGEFEKLFF. CDR3 bases: TGTGCCAGCAGCCCGACACGACAGGGAGAATTTGAAAAACTGTTTTTT.

This sequence joins TRBV7-9 and TRBJ2-3; weak D call: TRBD2 (6 bases). Germline V CDR1 and CDR2: SEHNR, FQNEAQ (reference sequence). V was pared by 11 bases and J by 2 bases, with 20 bases between. The CDR3 runs 15 residues. In nucleotides, the CDR3 is TGTGCCGGAAAGAGCCCGGGAGACCTCACAGATACGCAGTATTTT. Amino acid sequence: CAGKSPGDLTDTQYF.

As to this clone: Other DNA sequences in this sample translate to the same CDR3. The chain has TRBV6-5 and TRBJ1-2; D gene ambiguous. Germline loops: CDR1 MNHEY, CDR2 SVGAGI. V was shortened by 4 bases and J by 1 base, with 10 bases between the two germline ends. CDR3 length: 14 amino acids. The CDR3 DNA is TGTGCCAGCAGTTCAGGAGGAGTTAACTATGGCTACACCTTC. Translated, it gives CASSSGGVNYGYTF.

V usage is TRBV9 and J usage is TRBJ2-1; tentatively, D is TRBD1 or TRBD2 (7 bases each). The V end lost 1 base, the J end lost 4 bases, and 15 bases lay between the germline ends. CDR3 length: 16 residues. Germline V gene data show CDR1 as SGDLS and CDR2 as YYNGEE. CDR3 sequence reads: CASSVRGLAVYNEQFF. The CDR3 region has the DNA TGTGCCAGCAGCGTAAGGGGGCTAGCGGTATACAATGAGCAGTTCTTC.

The J gene is TRBJ2-3, the V gene TRBV14; possibly TRBD2 for D (5 bases). The CDR3 spans 16 residues. Trimming pared 2 bases from V and 5 bases from J, leaving 17 bases between. Germline V gene sequence: CDR1 SGHDN, CDR2 FVKESK. Written as DNA, the CDR3 is TGTGCCAGCAGCCAAACACCCGGGGTGGGCGTAGATACGCAGTATTTT. Translation: CASSQTPGVGVDTQYF.

The genes are TRBV4-3 and TRBJ2-1; TRBD2 matches at 7 bases. V dropped 0 bases and J dropped 3; count of bases not matched to a gene: 5. Germline lookup yields CDR1 LGHNA and CDR2 YSLEER. This CDR3 comprises 16 residues. CDR3 nucleotide sequence: TGCGCCAGCAGCCAAGACGGCGCGGGGGTCTACAATGAGCAGTTCTTC. Translation: CASSQDGAGVYNEQFF.

The gene calls are TRBV27 and TRBJ2-7, with 8 nucleotides matching TRBD1. The CDR3 contains 14 residues. Germline CDR1 MNHEY, CDR2 SMNVEV (reference sequence). V was clipped by 10 bases and J by 3 bases; unmatched bases: 11. The CDR3 here is CATRLDRAGYEQYF. The CDR3 nucleotides are TGTGCCACCCGACTGGACAGGGCGGGCTACGAGCAGTACTTC.

This chain joins TRBV19 and TRBJ2-7; maybe TRBD1 (5 bases). Germline assignment: CDR1 LNHDA and CDR2 SQIVND (reference sequence). The length of the CDR3 is 13 residues. V was clipped by 7 bases and J by 0 bases, with 10 bases between them. CDR3 DNA: TGTGCCAGTACCCGACAGAGCTCCTACGAGCAGTACTTC. This gives the protein CASTRQSSYEQYF.

The CDR3 DNA follows: TGTGCCACTTCGTGGGGGGGCTTCTCCTACGAGCAGTACTTC. Encoded protein: CATSWGGFSYEQYF. The chain couples TRBV6-1 to TRBJ2-7; tentative D call: TRBD2 (7 bases). V shed 10 bases and J shed 0 bases, with 16 bases lying between them. The CDR3 runs 14 residues. Germline lookup yields CDR1 MNHNS and CDR2 SASEGT.

This chain connects TRBV6-6 to TRBJ2-1; 11 bases map to TRBD2. The J segment lost 5 bases and the V segment lost 2 bases, leaving 5 bases of the junction unmatched. CDR1 MNHNY and CDR2 SVGAGI come from the germline V gene (reference sequence). The CDR3 runs to 16 residues. In DNA form, the CDR3 reads TGTGCCAGCAGTTACATGTCTAGCGGGAGGAACAATGAGCAGTTCTTC. This codes for CASSYMSSGRNNEQFF.

The chain is built from TRBV9 and TRBJ2-2; D gene unclear. The CDR3 spans 13 residues. Germline values: CDR1 SGDLS, CDR2 YYNGEE. V was cut by 6 bases and J by 3 bases, with 9 bases left in between. Here the CDR3 reads CASTPGDTGELFF. CDR3 sequence (DNA): TGTGCCAGCACCCCTGGAGACACCGGGGAGCTGTTTTTT.

This chain links TRBV9 with TRBJ2-1; 15 bases line up with TRBD2. In germline, CDR1 is SGDLS, CDR2 YYNGEE. This CDR3 contains 14 residues. Germline trimming cut 3 bases from V and 10 bases from J; bases unmatched to any gene: 2. CDR3 bases: TGTGCCAGCAGCGCGGGACTAGCGGGAGGCGAGCAGTTCTTC. This gives the protein CASSAGLAGGEQFF.

The rearrangement joins TRBV2 to TRBJ2-5; D may be TRBD1 or TRBD2 (5 bases each). Germline CDR1 and CDR2: SNHLY and FYNNEI. V was trimmed by 6 bases and J by 2 bases, leaving 16 bases between them. The CDR3 extends over 15 amino acids. The CDR3 coding sequence is TGTGCCAGCAGGGCCGGGACCCTTATACAAGAGACCCAGTACTTC. This codes for CASRAGTLIQETQYF.

This chain connects TRBV6-5 to TRBJ1-5; no clear D. This CDR3 contains 14 residues. The V gene's germline CDR1 is MNHEY and CDR2 SVGAGI. Trimming took 9 bases from V and 0 from J, leaving 12 bases between them. CDR3 amino acids: CARIVGYSNQPQHF. DNA of the CDR3: TGTGCCAGGATAGTAGGATATAGCAATCAGCCCCAGCATTTT.

The chain carries TRBV11-2 and TRBJ2-3, with 10 nucleotides matching TRBD2. CDR3 length equals 18 residues. V was clipped by 6 bases and J by 2 bases; unmatched bases: 14. CDR1 and CDR2 from the germline V gene are SGHAT and FQNNGV. The CDR3 protein is CASSHEGGTSVYTDTQYF. The CDR3, as DNA: TGTGCCAGCAGTCACGAGGGCGGGACTAGCGTTTACACAGATACGCAGTATTTT.

This clone occurred once. The V call is TRBV29-1, the J call TRBJ2-7; D might be TRBD1 (6 bases). The CDR3 sequence is 14 residues long. Trimming stripped 7 bases from V and 2 bases from J, with 18 bases between. In germline, CDR1 is SQVTM, CDR2 ANQGSEA. CDR3 sequence reads: CSAQGGPAPYEQYF. The DNA for the CDR3 is TGCAGCGCCCAAGGGGGACCAGCCCCCTACGAGCAGTACTTC.

The chain uses TRBV5-6 and TRBJ2-7, with D possibly being TRBD1 or TRBD2 (5 bases each). Germline V gene data show CDR1 as SGHDT and CDR2 as YYEEEE. Trimming took off 0 bases at V and 6 bases at J, with 16 bases between the two ends. The CDR3 contains 15 residues. CDR3 region: CASSLGGTNIGEQYF. Written as DNA, the CDR3 is TGTGCCAGCAGCTTGGGTGGGACCAACATAGGCGAGCAGTACTTC.

The chain couples TRBV9 to TRBJ2-1; D not resolved. Per the germline V gene, CDR1 is SGDLS and CDR2 is YYNGEE. This CDR3 is built from 15 residues. V was shortened by 0 bases and J by 4 bases, with 11 bases between the two germline ends. This CDR3 reads CASSVDPIGYNEQFF. The CDR3 nucleotides are TGTGCCAGCAGCGTAGACCCAATAGGGTACAATGAGCAGTTCTTC.

This chain links TRBV6-5 with TRBJ2-7, with TRBD2 matching 10 bases. The V and J ends lost 4 bases and 6 bases, in that order; junction bases with no gene match: 12. CDR1 is MNHEY and CDR2 is SVGAGI in the germline V gene. The CDR3 totals 16 residues. The CDR3 DNA sequence: TGTGCCAGCAGTTGGGGTTTGCTAGCGGGAGTTGGCGAGCAGTACTTC. Residues: CASSWGLLAGVGEQYF.

The chain is built from TRBV6-1 and TRBJ2-7, with D unclear. This CDR3 is 12 amino acids long. Trimming took off 5 bases at V and 6 bases at J, with 11 bases between the two ends. From germline, CDR1 is MNHNS and CDR2 SASEGT. The CDR3 nucleotides are TGTGCCAGCAGTTCGGCCGAGCGCGAGCAGTACTTC. Protein sequence: CASSSAEREQYF.

Turning to this clone: The same CDR3 arises from other DNA sequences in this sample as well. V gene TRBV6-5 combines with J gene TRBJ1-1; no definite D call. Trimming took off 2 bases at V and 1 base at J, with 8 bases between the two ends. Germline V lookup: CDR1 MNHEY, CDR2 SVGAGI. CDR3 length: 14 residues. CDR3 loop: CASSYGGQNTEAFF. CDR3 sequence (DNA): TGTGCCAGCAGTTACGGAGGGCAGAACACTGAAGCTTTCTTT.

This chain joins TRBV4-1 and TRBJ2-7, with unresolved D. This CDR3 spans 13 amino acids. CDR1 MGHRA and CDR2 YSYEKL come from the germline V gene. With 4 bases removed from V and 2 bases from J, the gap between germline ends came to 9 bases. This chain's CDR3 is CASSRPGPYEQYF. The CDR3 DNA sequence: TGCGCCAGCAGCCGCCCTGGGCCCTACGAGCAGTACTTC.

V and J are TRBV5-1 and TRBJ2-7; D may be TRBD2 (5 bases). Germline-derived CDR1 and CDR2 are SGHRS and YFSETQ. This CDR3 spans 12 amino acids. V was clipped by 4 bases and J by 5 bases, with 10 bases between them. The CDR3 region is CASSPDGDEQYF. The CDR3, as DNA: TGCGCCAGCAGCCCAGACGGGGACGAGCAGTACTTC.